The 15 T cell receptor beta chains listed next were all sequenced from one sample in a study of regulatory T cells in long-lasting Graves disease. Sequencing libraries for TCR beta were prepared with iRepertoire HTBI primers and Arm-PCR of CDR3 regions. In TCRdb, the multiplex PCR reads were re-called with MiXCR into one record per CDR3 protein. Of hundreds of thousands of distinct CDR3 sequences in the sample, 15% to 20% were seen once. Time point denoted: newly diagnosed GD, antithyroid drugs for less than 3 months. RNA from PBMCs was the source of the TCR library. This sample also belongs to another study, concerning T cells in Graves' hyperthyroidism and ophthalmopathy.

The sequencing here drew on peripheral blood mononuclear cells (PBMCs), taken at new diagnosis, from a patient treated with antithyroid drugs. Receptor source: a woman between 25 and 40 years old with Graves disease.

This clonotype was picked up many times. This chain joins TRBV2 and TRBJ1-1, with a possible D match to TRBD1 (6 bases). The CDR3 is 13 residues long. The V end lost 5 bases, the J end lost 1 base, and 8 bases lay between the germline ends. Looked up from germline, CDR1 is SNHLY and CDR2 is FYNNEI. CDR3 nucleotide sequence: TGTGCCAGCAGTAGGGGGTGGAACACTGAAGCTTTCTTT. Translation gives CASSRGWNTEAFF.

The table lists this clonotype with many counts. The gene calls are TRBV5-8 and TRBJ1-1; D is possibly TRBD1 (5 bases). The CDR3 runs 15 residues. Germline V lookup: CDR1 SGHTS, CDR2 YDEGEE. Trimming stripped 4 bases from V and 1 base from J, with 14 bases between. The CDR3 nucleotides are TGTGCCAGCAGCGTCCGGGGACGGGCGAACACTGAAGCTTTCTTT. Its translation is CASSVRGRANTEAFF.

The V gene is TRBV20-1, the J gene TRBJ1-1, with 7 bases lining up with TRBD1. The germline V gene has CDR1 DFQATT and CDR2 SNEGSKA (reference sequence). The V segment lost 5 bases and the J segment 7 bases; nucleotides outside the gene matches: 13. The CDR3 runs 14 residues. CDR3 sequence reads: CSAPHRGTASEAFF. In DNA form, the CDR3 reads TGCAGTGCTCCACATCGAGGGACAGCTAGTGAAGCTTTCTTT.

With respect to this clonotype: This may stem from a read error, because a much larger clone lies one nucleotide away. The V gene is TRBV2, the J gene TRBJ2-7, with 12 bases lining up with TRBD2. Trimming at V came to 4 bases and at J to 4 bases, leaving 20 bases not matched to a gene. The CDR3 contains 20 residues. Germline lookup yields CDR1 SNHLY and CDR2 FYNNEI. The CDR3 coding sequence is TGTGCCAGCAGTGTAAAGTTTGGACTAGCGGGACAAAAGGGAAAGTACGAGCAGTACTTC. This gives the protein CASSVKFGLAGQKGKYEQYF. The full variable domain, rest sourced from reference TRBV2 and TRBJ2-7, is EPEVTQTPSHQVTQMGQEVILRCVPISNHLYFYWYRQILGQKVEFLVSFYNNEISEKSEIFDDQFSVERPDGSNFTLKIRSTKLEDSAMYFCASSVKFGLAGQKGKYEQYFGPGTRLTVT.

This clonotype was seen at least ten times. The chain carries TRBV6-1 and TRBJ2-1; the match to TRBD1 covers 8 bases. Germline-derived CDR1 and CDR2 are MNHNS and SASEGT. This CDR3 is built from 15 residues. V lost 6 bases to trimming and J lost 5 bases; unmatched junction nucleotides: 9. The CDR3 reads CASRPDRGGHNEQFF. The DNA of the CDR3 is TGTGCCAGCAGGCCCGACAGGGGCGGTCACAATGAGCAGTTCTTC.

The chain couples TRBV3-1 to TRBJ2-2; D is unresolved. The CDR3 spans 13 residues. Looked up from germline, CDR1 is LGHDT and CDR2 is YNNKEL (reference sequence). V was clipped by 1 base and J by 5 bases, with 5 bases between them. The CDR3, as DNA: TGTGCCAGCAGCCAAGCGTATACCGGGGAGCTGTTTTTT. The encoded protein is CASSQAYTGELFF.

The table lists this clonotype with a few counts. Since a much larger clone is just one base distant, this may be a read error. Lacking the conserved final phenylalanine or tryptophan, this CDR3 likely reflects a read error. The rearrangement uses TRBV2 and TRBJ1-1; possible D gene TRBD1, 5 bases. Trimming pared 5 bases from V and 4 bases from J, leaving 11 bases between. This CDR3 is built from 13 residues. CDR1 SNHLY and CDR2 FYNNEI come from the germline V gene. CDR3 in amino acids: CASSRTGPTEAFL. The CDR3 bases are TGTGCCAGCAGTCGAACAGGCCCCACTGAAGCTTTCCTT.

This clonotype was recorded a few times. The CDR3: CAWSVRWRTQDQDSNQPQHF. The DNA of the CDR3 is TGTGCCTGGAGTGTAAGGTGGCGGACACAGGACCAAGATAGCAATCAGCCCCAGCATTTT. The genes are TRBV30 and TRBJ1-5; possible D gene TRBD1, 5 bases. CDR1 is GTSNPN, CDR2 SVGIG, per germline (reference sequence). Trimming removed 0 bases at V and 0 bases at J, with 24 bases between. The CDR3 loop spans 20 amino acids. Full variable domain (missing parts from reference TRBV30 and TRBJ1-5): SQTIHQWPATLVQPVGSPLSLECTVEGTSNPNLYWYRQAAGRGLQLLFYSVGIGQISSEVPQNLSASRPQDRQFILSSKKLLLSDSGFYLCAWSVRWRTQDQDSNQPQHFGDGTRLSIL.

Points on this clonotype: Mismatch with germline at one junction end may stem from a read error. The chain carries TRBV3-1 and TRBJ2-7; a possible D gene is TRBD2 (6 bases). Germline V gene data show CDR1 as LGHDT and CDR2 as YNNKEL (reference sequence). This CDR3 has 13 residues. CDR3 in amino acids: CASSLQRDSALLF. The DNA for the CDR3 is TGTGCCAGCAGCCTTCAACGGGACTCCGCGCTACTCTTC.

This clonotype has a handful of counts. The V gene is TRBV19, the J gene TRBJ2-7, with D maybe TRBD1 (5 bases). Between the trimmed V and J ends, which lost 5 bases and 0 bases, there was a span of 17 bases. The germline gives CDR1 LNHDA, CDR2 SQIVND (reference sequence). The CDR3 loop spans 16 amino acids. The CDR3 loop reads CASSPVRTTNSYEQYF. CDR3 nucleotides: TGTGCCAGTAGTCCTGTCAGGACAACTAACTCCTACGAGCAGTACTTC.

Remarks on this clonotype: A much more abundant neighbour one base away suggests this may be a read error. The chain employs TRBV27 and TRBJ1-1; D remains ambiguous. The V end was cut by 4 bases, the J end by 3 bases, with 9 bases between. Germline V CDR1 and CDR2: MNHEY, SMNVEV (reference sequence). This CDR3 comprises 13 residues. The CDR3 reads CASSYKSDTEAFF. For the CDR3, the DNA is TGTGCCAGCAGTTACAAATCGGACACTGAAGCTTTCTTT.

The chain carries TRBV18 and TRBJ1-5; weak D call: TRBD1 (6 bases). From germline, CDR1 is KGHSH and CDR2 LQKENI. The CDR3 is 15 amino acids. Trimming pared 6 bases from V and 0 bases from J, leaving 12 bases between. The CDR3 spells CASSTIQGSNQPQHF. CDR3 coding DNA: TGTGCCAGCTCGACTATACAGGGTAGCAATCAGCCCCAGCATTTT.

This clonotype was seen many times. The V gene is TRBV7-9, the J gene TRBJ2-7, with D possibly being TRBD1 (6 bases). CDR3 size: 15 residues. CDR1 is SEHNR and CDR2 is FQNEAQ in the germline V gene (reference sequence). Trimming removed 4 bases at V and 2 bases at J, with 15 bases between. CDR3 nucleotide sequence: TGTGCCAGCAGCTCACGACAGGACCCCCCCTACGAGCAGTACTTC. This gives the protein CASSSRQDPPYEQYF. The variable domain in full, completed from reference TRBV7-9 and TRBJ2-7, reads DTGVSQNPRHKITKRGQNVTFRCDPISEHNRLYWYRQTLGQGPEFLTYFQNEAQLEKSRLLSDRFSAERPKGSFSTLEIQRTEQGDSAMYLCASSSRQDPPYEQYFGPGTRLTVT.

This clonotype was counted at least ten times. V is TRBV18 and J is TRBJ1-2; 8 positions match TRBD1. V trimming: 2 bases; J trimming: 1 base; junction bases outside the gene matches: 0. This CDR3 is 14 amino acids long. Germline V CDR1 and CDR2: KGHSH, LQKENI. CDR3 amino acids: CASSPDRGNYGYTF. Written as DNA, the CDR3 is TGTGCCAGCTCACCAGACAGGGGTAACTATGGCTACACCTTC. Looking up the rest from reference TRBV18 and TRBJ1-2 gives the full variable domain: NAGVMQNPRHLVRRRGQEARLRCSPMKGHSHVYWYRQLPEEGLKFMVYLQKENIIDESGMPKERFSAEFPKEGPSILRIQQVVRGDSAAYFCASSPDRGNYGYTFGSGTRLTVV.

This clonotype was found a few times. The V gene is TRBV6-1, the J gene TRBJ1-1; D unresolved. The CDR3 contains 10 residues. From germline, CDR1 is MNHNS and CDR2 SASEGT. V was pared by 0 bases and J by 11 bases, with 4 bases between. DNA for the CDR3: TGTGCCAGCAGTGAAGCAGCGGCTTTCTTT. Translation: CASSEAAAFF.